The clone carrying this TCR beta chain was recorded many times. The target antigen is unknown. From RNA transcripts, TCR beta CDR3 regions were amplified. With the HTBI primer set, the TCR CDR3 went through a first round of RT-PCR. A single record per CDR3 protein comes from TCRdb applying MiXCR to the multiplex PCR reads. The table lists 300,000 to 400,000 distinct CDR3 sequences, 15% to 20% of them singletons. The data stem from a study of T cells in Graves' hyperthyroidism and ophthalmopathy. Points from the study as a whole: Most thyroid clonotypes expanded above 0.001 were also detected in blood.

V was pared by 2 bases and J by 5 bases, with 22 bases between. The CDR3 loop spans 18 amino acids. Germline lookup yields CDR1 SGHTA and CDR2 FQGNSA. The chain combines TRBV7-2 with TRBJ2-1, with D possibly TRBD2 on 7 matching bases. The source is a woman aged 45-59 years with Graves' hyperthyroidism. The sequenced material came from blood. The CDR3, as DNA: TGTGCCAGCAGCTTAAGGGGGGAGGGCACTATTCCCAACAATGAGCAGTTCTTC. It yields the protein CASSLRGEGTIPNNEQFF.